This TCR beta chain was identified during a study of T cells in Graves' hyperthyroidism and ophthalmopathy. The investigators amplified TCR beta CDR3 regions from RNA transcripts. First-round RT-PCR targeting the TCR CDR3 was performed with the HTBI primer set. TCRdb called the multiplex PCR reads again in MiXCR, with one record for every CDR3 protein. Seen here are hundreds of thousands of distinct CDR3 sequences, roughly 16% observed once, and the top ten hold approximately 3.5%. This clonotype was picked up a small number of times. Its specificity is not known. Study conclusions and caveats: Researchers report that a 13 V-J model separated ophthalmopathy from stable hyperthyroidism.

Sequenced sample: blood. The sequence was obtained from a woman in her thirties or forties with Graves' ophthalmopathy.

Here the CDR3 reads CASSQQGARDGAFF. The CDR3 DNA sequence: TGTGCCAGCAGCCAACAGGGGGCGCGTGATGGAGCTTTCTTT. The chain joins TRBV7-9 to TRBJ1-1; TRBD1 matches 9 bases. The CDR3 covers 14 residues. From germline, CDR1 is SEHNR and CDR2 FQNEAQ (reference sequence). The J segment lost 10 bases and the V segment lost 5 bases, leaving 11 bases of the junction unmatched.